Listed below are T cell receptor beta chains from one sample, sequenced in a study of T cell repertoires in cytomegalovirus infection. TCRdb re-called the reads with MiXCR, one entry per CDR3 protein. The data show just over 450,000 distinct CDR3 sequences, about 44% seen once. What these receptors recognize is not known. Sequencing was performed on cultured PBMCs, taken from culture after CMV antigen stimulation. The receptors originated from a human donor in good health (CMV status not recorded). Some clones in this sample may be carry-over from other donors' samples. Each CDR3 is given with its conserved first and last residue. The order of the fields is J gene, V gene, CDR3 length, CDR3 protein.

j_call: TRBJ2-4
v_call: TRBV11-3
cdr3_length: 13
cdr3_aa: CASSLDTQDIQYF

j_call: TRBJ1-1
v_call: TRBV7-6
cdr3_length: 14
cdr3_aa: CASSLPRGQSEAFF

j_call: TRBJ1-4
v_call: TRBV7-9
cdr3_length: 12
cdr3_aa: CASRDEIEKLFF

j_call: TRBJ2-1
v_call: TRBV2
cdr3_length: 19
cdr3_aa: CASTPGEGLAVNSYNEQFF

j_call: TRBJ1-1
v_call: TRBV7-9
cdr3_length: 14
cdr3_aa: CASSIPGKTTEAFF

j_call: TRBJ2-1
v_call: TRBV7-6
cdr3_length: 14
cdr3_aa: CASSSRPTANEQFF

j_call: TRBJ2-1
v_call: TRBV4-1
cdr3_length: 18
cdr3_aa: CASSQGPSGTPTYNEQFF

j_call: TRBJ1-6
v_call: TRBV12-3/TRBV12-4
cdr3_length: 12
cdr3_aa: CASRILNSPLHF

j_call: TRBJ2-3
v_call: TRBV25-1
cdr3_length: 14
cdr3_aa: CASSGSGTFNTQYF

j_call: TRBJ1-4
v_call: TRBV28
cdr3_length: 16
cdr3_aa: CASSPVPGATNEKLFF

j_call: TRBJ2-7
v_call: TRBV7-8
cdr3_length: 14
cdr3_aa: CASSPTGQSYEQYF

j_call: TRBJ2-3
v_call: TRBV6-5
cdr3_length: 18
cdr3_aa: CASSRRRTSGRPPDTQYF

j_call: TRBJ1-5
v_call: TRBV7-2
cdr3_length: 12
cdr3_aa: CASSGLGQPQHF

j_call: TRBJ2-7
v_call: TRBV20-1
cdr3_length: 12
cdr3_aa: CSALPGGYEQYF

j_call: TRBJ1-5
v_call: TRBV4-3
cdr3_length: 15
cdr3_aa: CASSQGYRPDQPQHF

j_call: TRBJ2-3
v_call: TRBV5-4
cdr3_length: 12
cdr3_aa: CASSRETDTQYF

j_call: TRBJ1-1
v_call: TRBV4-2
cdr3_length: 15
cdr3_aa: CASSLRLRGGTEAFF

j_call: TRBJ2-5
v_call: TRBV6-1
cdr3_length: 14
cdr3_aa: CASSDSPVQETQYF

j_call: TRBJ2-2
v_call: TRBV7-9
cdr3_length: 16
cdr3_aa: CASRVNRGPNAGELFF

j_call: TRBJ1-1
v_call: TRBV10-3
cdr3_length: 14
cdr3_aa: CAISTELGATEAFF

j_call: TRBJ2-5
v_call: TRBV7-2
cdr3_length: 14
cdr3_aa: CASSPSGGAGTQYF

j_call: TRBJ1-5
v_call: TRBV20-1
cdr3_length: 12
cdr3_aa: CSASWPNQPQHF

j_call: TRBJ2-3
v_call: TRBV7-2
cdr3_length: 14
cdr3_aa: CASSRTSGADTQYF

j_call: TRBJ1-1
v_call: TRBV2
cdr3_length: 16
cdr3_aa: CASSEGGGGANTEAFF

j_call: TRBJ2-7
v_call: TRBV20-1
cdr3_length: 13
cdr3_aa: CSAWKGSAYEQYF

j_call: TRBJ2-1
v_call: TRBV29-1
cdr3_length: 14
cdr3_aa: CSGFQGAQYNEQFF

j_call: TRBJ2-1
v_call: TRBV7-2
cdr3_length: 13
cdr3_aa: CASSLDSEGEQFF

j_call: TRBJ1-1
v_call: TRBV20-1
cdr3_length: 15
cdr3_aa: CSAREAGRLNTEAFF

j_call: TRBJ2-3
v_call: TRBV5-1
cdr3_length: 15
cdr3_aa: CASSLDRPRMDTQYF

j_call: TRBJ1-2
v_call: TRBV6-6
cdr3_length: 15
cdr3_aa: CASRRVTTGEGGYTF

j_call: TRBJ2-4
v_call: TRBV24-1
cdr3_length: 16
cdr3_aa: CAATRGPRFAKNIQYF

j_call: TRBJ1-6
v_call: TRBV9
cdr3_length: 15
cdr3_aa: CASSEGQGYNSPLHF